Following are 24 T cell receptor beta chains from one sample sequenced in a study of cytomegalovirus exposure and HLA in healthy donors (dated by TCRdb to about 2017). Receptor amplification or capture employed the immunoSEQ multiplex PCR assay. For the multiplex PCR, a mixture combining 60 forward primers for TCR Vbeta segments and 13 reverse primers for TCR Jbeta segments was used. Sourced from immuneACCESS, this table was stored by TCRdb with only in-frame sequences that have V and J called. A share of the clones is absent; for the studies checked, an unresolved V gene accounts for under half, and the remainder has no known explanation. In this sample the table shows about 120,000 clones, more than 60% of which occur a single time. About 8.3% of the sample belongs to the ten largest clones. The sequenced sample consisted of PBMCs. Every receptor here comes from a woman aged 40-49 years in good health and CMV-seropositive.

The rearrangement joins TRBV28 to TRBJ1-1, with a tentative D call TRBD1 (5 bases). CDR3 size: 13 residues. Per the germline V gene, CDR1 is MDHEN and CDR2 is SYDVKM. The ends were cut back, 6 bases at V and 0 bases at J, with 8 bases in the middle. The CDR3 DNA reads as TGTGCCAGCAGCCCGACAGTGAACACTGAAGCTTTCTTT. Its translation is CASSPTVNTEAFF.

This chain's CDR3 is CASSLTGTGGETEAFF. For the CDR3, the DNA is TGCGCCAGCAGCTTGACCGGGACAGGGGGAGAGACTGAAGCTTTCTTT. V is TRBV5-1 and J is TRBJ1-1, with 11 bases that match TRBD1. Germline trimming cut 1 base from V and 5 bases from J; bases unmatched to any gene: 7. The CDR3 has 16 residues. CDR1 is SGHRS, CDR2 YFSETQ, per germline.

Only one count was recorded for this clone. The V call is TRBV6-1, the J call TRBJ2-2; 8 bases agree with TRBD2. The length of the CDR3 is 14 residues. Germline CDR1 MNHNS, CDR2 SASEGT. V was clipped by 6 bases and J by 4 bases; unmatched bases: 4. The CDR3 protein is CASRLAGSTGELFF. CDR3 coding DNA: TGTGCCAGCAGGTTAGCGGGATCCACCGGGGAGCTGTTTTTT.

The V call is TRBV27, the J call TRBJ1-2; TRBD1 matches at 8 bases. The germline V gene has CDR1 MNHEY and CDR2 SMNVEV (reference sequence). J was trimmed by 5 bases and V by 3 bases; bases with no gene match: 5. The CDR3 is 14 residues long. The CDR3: CASSLAGGRYGYTF. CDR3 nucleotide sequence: TGTGCCAGCAGTTTGGCAGGGGGCCGGTATGGCTACACCTTC.

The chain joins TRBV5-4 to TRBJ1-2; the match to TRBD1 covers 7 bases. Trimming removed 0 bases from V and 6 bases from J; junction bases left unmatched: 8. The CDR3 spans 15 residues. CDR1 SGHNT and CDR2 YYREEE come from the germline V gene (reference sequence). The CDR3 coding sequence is TGTGCCAGCAGCTTGGACGAGAGGGGGCAGAATGGCTACACCTTC. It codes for CASSLDERGQNGYTF.

The CDR3 is CASSQGGYEQYF. The CDR3 DNA sequence: TGTGCCAGCAGCCAAGGCGGGTACGAGCAGTACTTC. The gene calls are TRBV4-2 and TRBJ2-7, with TRBD2 as a possible D gene (5 bases). V lost 1 base and J 4 bases, leaving 5 bases between the germline ends. CDR1 and CDR2 (germline): LGHNA, YNFKEQ. The CDR3 has 12 residues.

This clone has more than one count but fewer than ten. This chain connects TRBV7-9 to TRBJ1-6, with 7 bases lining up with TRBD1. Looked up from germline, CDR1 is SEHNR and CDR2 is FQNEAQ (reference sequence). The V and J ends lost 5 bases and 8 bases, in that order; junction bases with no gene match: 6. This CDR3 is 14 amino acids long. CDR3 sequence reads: CASSTGTADSPLHF. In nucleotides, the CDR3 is TGTGCCAGCAGCACCGGGACAGCCGATTCACCCCTCCACTTT.

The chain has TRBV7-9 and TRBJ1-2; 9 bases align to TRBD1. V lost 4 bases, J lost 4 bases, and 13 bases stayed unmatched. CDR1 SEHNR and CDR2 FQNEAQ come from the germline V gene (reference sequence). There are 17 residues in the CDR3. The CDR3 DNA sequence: TGTGCCAGCAGCTCGACCCCCGCCGGGACAGGGAGCTATGGCTACACCTTC. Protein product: CASSSTPAGTGSYGYTF.

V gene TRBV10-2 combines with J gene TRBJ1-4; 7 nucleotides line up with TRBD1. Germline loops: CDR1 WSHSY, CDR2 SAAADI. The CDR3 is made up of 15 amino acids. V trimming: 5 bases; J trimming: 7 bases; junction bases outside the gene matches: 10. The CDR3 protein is CASSPTGDGVEKLFF. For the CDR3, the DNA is TGCGCCAGCAGTCCTACAGGGGACGGTGTTGAAAAACTGTTTTTT.

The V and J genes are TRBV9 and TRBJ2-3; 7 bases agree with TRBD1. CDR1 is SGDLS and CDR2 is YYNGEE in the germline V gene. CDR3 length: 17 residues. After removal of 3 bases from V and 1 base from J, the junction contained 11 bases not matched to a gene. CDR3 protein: CASSDPVGGRGTDTQYF. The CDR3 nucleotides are TGTGCCAGCAGCGACCCCGTAGGGGGCCGGGGCACAGATACGCAGTATTTT.

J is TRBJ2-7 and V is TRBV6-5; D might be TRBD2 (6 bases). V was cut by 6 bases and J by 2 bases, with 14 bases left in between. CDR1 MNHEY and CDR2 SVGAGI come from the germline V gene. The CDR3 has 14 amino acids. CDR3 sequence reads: CASSQGLGAYEQYF. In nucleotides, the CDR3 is TGTGCCAGCAGCCAGGGACTGGGAGCCTACGAGCAGTACTTC.

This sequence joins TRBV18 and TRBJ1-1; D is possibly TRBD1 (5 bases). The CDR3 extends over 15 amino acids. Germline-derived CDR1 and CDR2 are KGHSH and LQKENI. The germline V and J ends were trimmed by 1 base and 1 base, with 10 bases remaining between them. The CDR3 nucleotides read TGTGCCAGCTCACCACAGATACAGGAGAACACTGAAGCTTTCTTT. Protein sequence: CASSPQIQENTEAFF. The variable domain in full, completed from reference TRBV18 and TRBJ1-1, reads NAGVMQNPRHLVRRRGQEARLRCSPMKGHSHVYWYRQLPEEGLKFMVYLQKENIIDESGMPKERFSAEFPKEGPSILRIQQVVRGDSAAYFCASSPQIQENTEAFFGQGTRLTVV.

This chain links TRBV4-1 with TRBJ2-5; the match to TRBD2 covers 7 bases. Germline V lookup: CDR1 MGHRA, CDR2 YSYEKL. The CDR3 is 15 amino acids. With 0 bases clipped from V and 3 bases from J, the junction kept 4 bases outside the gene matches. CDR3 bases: TGCGCCAGCAGCCAAGATCAGGCGGGAGAAGAGACCCAGTACTTC. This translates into CASSQDQAGEETQYF.

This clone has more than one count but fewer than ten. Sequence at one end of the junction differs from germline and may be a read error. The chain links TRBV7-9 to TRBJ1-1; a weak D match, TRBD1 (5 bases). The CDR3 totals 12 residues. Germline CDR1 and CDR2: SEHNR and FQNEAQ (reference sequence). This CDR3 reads CSSSLQATRAFF. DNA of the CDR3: TGTTCCAGCAGCTTACAGGCCACACGAGCTTTCTTT.

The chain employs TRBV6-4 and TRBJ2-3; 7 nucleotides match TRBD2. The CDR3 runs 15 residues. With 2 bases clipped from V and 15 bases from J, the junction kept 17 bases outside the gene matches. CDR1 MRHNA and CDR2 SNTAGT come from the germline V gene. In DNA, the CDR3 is TGTGCCAGCAGTGACCTCCGGGAGGCTAGCGGACCTCTATATTTT. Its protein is CASSDLREASGPLYF.

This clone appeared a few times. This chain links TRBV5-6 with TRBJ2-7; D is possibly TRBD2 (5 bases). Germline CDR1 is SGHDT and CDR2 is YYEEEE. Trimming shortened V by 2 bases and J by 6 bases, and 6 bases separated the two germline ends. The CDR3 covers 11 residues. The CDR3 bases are TGTGCCAGCAGCTTAGGAGGCGAGCAGTACTTC. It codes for CASSLGGEQYF.

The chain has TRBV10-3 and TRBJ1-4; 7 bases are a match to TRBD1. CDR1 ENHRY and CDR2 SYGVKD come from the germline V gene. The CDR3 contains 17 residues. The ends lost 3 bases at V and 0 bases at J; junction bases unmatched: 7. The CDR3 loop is CAISEGQVPATNEKLFF. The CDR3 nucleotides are TGTGCCATCAGTGAAGGACAGGTGCCAGCAACTAATGAAAAACTGTTTTTT.

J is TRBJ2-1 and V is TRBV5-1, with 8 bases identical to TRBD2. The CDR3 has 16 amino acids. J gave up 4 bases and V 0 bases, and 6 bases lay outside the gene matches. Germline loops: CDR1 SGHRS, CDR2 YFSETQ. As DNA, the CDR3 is TGCGCCAGCAGCTTGGTGGTTAGCGGGACATACAATGAGCAGTTCTTC. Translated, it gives CASSLVVSGTYNEQFF.

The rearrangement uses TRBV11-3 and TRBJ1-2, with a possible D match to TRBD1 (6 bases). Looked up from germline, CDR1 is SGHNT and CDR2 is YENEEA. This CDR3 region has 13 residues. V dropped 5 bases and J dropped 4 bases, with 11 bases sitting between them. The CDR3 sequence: CASSTTGTYGYTF. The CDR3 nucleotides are TGTGCCAGCAGCACGACAGGCACCTATGGCTACACCTTC.

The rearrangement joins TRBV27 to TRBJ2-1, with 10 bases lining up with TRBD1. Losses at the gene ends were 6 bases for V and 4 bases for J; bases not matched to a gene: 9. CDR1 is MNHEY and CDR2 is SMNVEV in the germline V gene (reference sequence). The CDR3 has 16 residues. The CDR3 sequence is CASSRNRDRGYNEQFF. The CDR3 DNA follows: TGTGCCAGCAGCCGAAACCGGGACAGGGGTTACAATGAGCAGTTCTTC.

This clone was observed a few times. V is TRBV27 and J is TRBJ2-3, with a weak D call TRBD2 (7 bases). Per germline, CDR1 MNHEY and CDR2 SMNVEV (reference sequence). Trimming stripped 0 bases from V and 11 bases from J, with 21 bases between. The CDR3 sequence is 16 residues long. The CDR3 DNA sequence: TGTGCCAGCAGTTTATCTTCGGCGGGGGCAGCAGGGGAGCAGTATTTT. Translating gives CASSLSSAGAAGEQYF.

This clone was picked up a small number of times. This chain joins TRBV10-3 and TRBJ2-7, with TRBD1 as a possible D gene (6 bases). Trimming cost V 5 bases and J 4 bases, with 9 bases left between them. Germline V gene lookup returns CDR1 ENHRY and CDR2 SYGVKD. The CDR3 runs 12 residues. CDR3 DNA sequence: TGTGCCATCAGTACAGGGAAGTACGAGCAGTACTTC. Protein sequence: CAISTGKYEQYF.

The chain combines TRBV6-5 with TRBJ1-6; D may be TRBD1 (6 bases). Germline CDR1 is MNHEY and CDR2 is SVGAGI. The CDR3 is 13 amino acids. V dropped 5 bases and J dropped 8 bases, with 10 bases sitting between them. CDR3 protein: CASSNRVDSPLHF. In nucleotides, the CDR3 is TGTGCCAGCAGTAACAGGGTTGATTCACCCCTCCACTTT.

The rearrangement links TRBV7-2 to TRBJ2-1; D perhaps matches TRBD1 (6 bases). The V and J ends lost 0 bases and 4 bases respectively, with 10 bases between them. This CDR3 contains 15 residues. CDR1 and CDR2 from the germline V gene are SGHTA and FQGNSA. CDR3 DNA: TGTGCCAGCAGCTTAGCGGCAGGGGCATACAATGAGCAGTTCTTC. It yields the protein CASSLAAGAYNEQFF.